This TCR beta chain is drawn from a study of CD8+ T cells in alopecia areata. General study points: Whether baseline CD8+ expansion is linked to response remains uncertain, given a single nonresponder.

Treatment: oral pan-JAK inhibitor, 5-10 mg twice daily. After isolation, RNA underwent reverse transcription to generate cDNA as the sequencing template. Libraries were prepared by immunoSEQ multiplex PCR; TCRdb keeps only in-frame clonotypes and omits some of them. This sample yields 95,000 to 100,000 clones, of which 61% are seen a single time; roughly 16% belongs to the top ten. Note on this clone: No antigen is known for it.

Germline CDR1 and CDR2: ENHRY and SYGVKD. The CDR3 extends over 13 amino acids. Germline trimming cut 8 bases from V and 5 bases from J; bases unmatched to any gene: 4. The origin of this receptor is a human donor with alopecia areata. V gene TRBV10-3 combines with J gene TRBJ2-3, with 10 bases aligning to TRBD2. Sequencing used CD8+ T cells sorted from blood, obtained at week 4, from a patient treated with tofacitinib. DNA for the CDR3: TGTGCCATCCTAGCGGGAGTTGAAGATACGCAGTATTTT. This encodes CAILAGVEDTQYF.